Below are 22 T cell receptor beta chains sequenced from a single sample in a study of circulating CD8 cells and anti-PD-1 response in melanoma. TCR libraries were prepared from 15 ng of total RNA with the QIAseq Immune Repertoire TCR panel. TCRdb used MiXCR to reprocess the reads, holding one entry per CDR3 protein. The sample comprises some 470 distinct CDR3 sequences, roughly 10% of which are singletons, and 30% to 45% rests with the top ten. Four subsets defined by PD-1 and/or TIGIT were sorted from live CD3+CD8+TCRalphabeta+ cells. Here the sequenced sample was CD8+ T cells from PBMCs, taken at baseline or after one month of anti-PD-1 therapy (not recorded which). These receptors came from a human donor with melanoma.

Relative to its sample, this clonotype is large. This chain uses TRBV6-5 with TRBJ2-7; perhaps TRBD2 as D (5 bases). Germline loops: CDR1 MNHEY, CDR2 SVGAGI. With 6 bases removed from V and 0 bases from J, the gap between germline ends came to 12 bases. This CDR3 has 14 residues. The CDR3 reads CASSQLVSSYEQYF. The CDR3 DNA follows: TGTGCCAGCAGCCAACTAGTCTCCTCCTACGAGCAGTACTTC.

This clonotype ranks as large. The gene calls are TRBV6-1 and TRBJ1-2; TRBD1 matches at 9 bases. The CDR3 covers 14 residues. CDR1 and CDR2 (germline): MNHNS, SASEGT. Losses at the gene ends were 6 bases for V and 4 bases for J; bases not matched to a gene: 6. The CDR3 DNA reads as TGTGCCAGCAGCGGGACAGGGCCTCTCTATGGCTACACCTTC. Translated: CASSGTGPLYGYTF.

By share, this clonotype ranks as large. The chain uses TRBV19 and TRBJ2-7, with D uncertain. This CDR3 has 13 residues. V was shortened by 5 bases and J by 3 bases, with 11 bases between the two germline ends. CDR1 and CDR2 (germline): LNHDA, SQIVND (reference sequence). This chain's CDR3 is CASSLQTFYEQYF. In DNA form, the CDR3 reads TGTGCCAGTAGTCTGCAGACTTTCTACGAGCAGTACTTC.

By sample share, this clonotype is hyperexpanded. The chain is built from TRBV20-1 and TRBJ2-1; D remains unclear. This CDR3 region has 15 residues. Germline V gene lookup returns CDR1 DFQATT and CDR2 SNEGSKA (reference sequence). V lost 3 bases, J lost 8 bases, and 20 bases lay in between. CDR3 region: CSASGSFTPGDEQFF. CDR3 sequence (DNA): TGCAGTGCTAGCGGGTCCTTTACTCCTGGCGATGAGCAGTTCTTC.

Relative to its sample, this clonotype is medium-sized. This chain links TRBV5-6 with TRBJ2-7; 11 nucleotides line up with TRBD1. Unmatched junction bases numbered 6, after V lost 1 base and J lost 0 bases. Germline lookup yields CDR1 SGHDT and CDR2 YYEEEE. CDR3 length: 17 amino acids. The DNA of the CDR3 is TGTGCCAGCAGCTTGTGGGCTGGGACAGGGGGCTCCTACGAGCAGTACTTC. Its protein product is CASSLWAGTGGSYEQYF.

Turning to this clonotype: Without the conserved terminal phenylalanine or tryptophan, this CDR3 likely stems from a read error. The V call is TRBV28, the J call TRBJ1-1, with 7 bases lining up with TRBD1. Germline values: CDR1 MDHEN, CDR2 SYDVKM. The V and J ends lost 3 bases and 3 bases, in that order; junction bases with no gene match: 7. The CDR3 spans 15 residues. The DNA of the CDR3 is TGTGCCAGCAGTTTGAGGGGGACAGCCGACACTGAAGCTTTCTCT. Translation gives CASSLRGTADTEAFS.

To note about this clonotype: It is likely a read error: a sequence one base away is far more abundant. CDR3 protein: CASSLLSGSSYDEQFF. DNA of the CDR3: TGTGCCAGCAGCTTATTGTCCGGGAGCTCCTACGATGAGCAGTTCTTC. This chain joins TRBV11-1 and TRBJ2-1, with D maybe TRBD2 (6 bases). The CDR3 covers 16 residues. Germline-derived CDR1 and CDR2 are SGHAT and FQDESV (reference sequence).

V is TRBV30 and J is TRBJ2-7; D remains unclear. The V end was cut by 5 bases, the J end by 2 bases, with 10 bases between. This CDR3 is 12 amino acids long. Per germline, CDR1 GTSNPN and CDR2 SVGIG (reference sequence). Written as DNA, the CDR3 is TGTGCCTGGTGGGCTGTCCCCTACGAGCAGTACTTC. Its protein product is CAWWAVPYEQYF.

By sample share, this clonotype is hyperexpanded. The rearrangement uses TRBV28 and TRBJ2-1; D gene uncertain. V lost 3 bases and J 10 bases, leaving 4 bases between the germline ends. The length of the CDR3 is 10 residues. In germline, CDR1 is MDHEN, CDR2 SYDVKM. For the CDR3, the DNA is TGTGCCAGCAGTTTCCGGGAGCAGTTCTTC. Protein product: CASSFREQFF.

By sample fraction, this clonotype is medium-sized. V gene TRBV2 combines with J gene TRBJ2-6; the D gene could be TRBD1 or TRBD2 (5 bases each). CDR1 and CDR2 (germline): SNHLY, FYNNEI. This CDR3 has 16 residues. Trimming pared 3 bases from V and 6 bases from J, leaving 15 bases between. The CDR3: CASSEWVLGEANVLTF. The CDR3 region has the DNA TGTGCCAGCAGTGAGTGGGTCCTGGGGGAGGCCAACGTCCTGACTTTC.

This clonotype was found a few times. The chain employs TRBV19 and TRBJ1-2; D perhaps matches TRBD1 (6 bases). Germline V gene sequence: CDR1 LNHDA, CDR2 SQIVND (reference sequence). Trimming removed 5 bases from V and 3 bases from J, with 16 bases in between. This CDR3 comprises 15 residues. CDR3 nucleotide sequence: TGTGCCAGTAGTGTACAGGGAGGTGGGGACTATGGCTACACCTTC. Translation gives CASSVQGGGDYGYTF. Looking up the rest from reference TRBV19 and TRBJ1-2 gives the full variable domain: DGGITQSPKYLFRKEGQNVTLSCEQNLNHDAMYWYRQDPGQGLRLIYYSQIVNDFQKGDIAEGYSVSREKKESFPLTVTSAQKNPTAFYLCASSVQGGGDYGYTFGSGTRLTVV.

By share, this clonotype counts as medium-sized (0.01 to 0.1%). The genes are TRBV20-1 and TRBJ2-7; 9 bases line up with TRBD1. Germline assignment: CDR1 DFQATT and CDR2 SNEGSKA (reference sequence). With 7 bases clipped from V and 0 bases from J, the junction kept 10 bases outside the gene matches. This CDR3 spans 15 amino acids. The CDR3 sequence is CSGRGTGKSSYEQYF. CDR3 DNA sequence: TGCAGTGGTCGTGGGACAGGGAAGAGCTCCTACGAGCAGTACTTC.

Note on this clonotype: A far more abundant clone sits one base away, making this likely a read error. The rearrangement uses TRBV24-1 and TRBJ2-1; tentative D call: TRBD2 (6 bases). With 4 bases removed from V and 13 bases from J, the gap between germline ends came to 19 bases. The CDR3 is 14 amino acids. The V gene's germline CDR1 is KGHDR and CDR2 SFDVKD. The CDR3 sequence is CATSETGLGGTQFF. The CDR3 DNA follows: TGTGCCACCAGTGAAACCGGACTTGGCGGGACCCAGTTCTTC.

Relative to its sample, this clonotype is large. The chain employs TRBV29-1 and TRBJ2-2; 8 bases agree with TRBD2. Losses at the gene ends were 5 bases for V and 4 bases for J; bases not matched to a gene: 9. In germline, CDR1 is SQVTM, CDR2 ANQGSEA. The CDR3 has 15 residues. The DNA of the CDR3 is TGCAGCGTTCCCGGGGTCGGGAGGGCCACCGGGGAGCTGTTTTTT. The encoded protein is CSVPGVGRATGELFF.

This clonotype is deemed large. V usage is TRBV28 and J usage is TRBJ1-3; no definite D call. The CDR3 contains 15 residues. V lost 6 bases to trimming and J lost 0 bases, with 12 bases between them. Germline-derived CDR1 and CDR2 are MDHEN and SYDVKM. CDR3 nucleotide sequence: TGTGCCAGCAGACTTACACCCAACTCTGGAAACACCATATATTTT. Protein sequence: CASRLTPNSGNTIYF.

In its sample, this clonotype is medium-sized. The J gene is TRBJ2-7, the V gene TRBV20-1; unclear D gene. V lost 0 bases and J 0 bases, leaving 12 bases between the germline ends. CDR3 size: 15 residues. Germline CDR1 reads DFQATT; CDR2 reads SNEGSKA (reference sequence). For the CDR3, the DNA is TGCAGTGCTAGAGATTTAAGGCAGAGCTCCTACGAGCAGTACTTC. It codes for CSARDLRQSSYEQYF.

By share, this clonotype counts as medium-sized. This chain uses TRBV28 with TRBJ2-1; D may match TRBD1 or TRBD2 (5 bases each). The germline V gene has CDR1 MDHEN and CDR2 SYDVKM. Trimming stripped 4 bases from V and 4 bases from J, with 17 bases between. The CDR3 has 16 residues. The CDR3 DNA is TGTGCCAGCAGTTCACGCCGGGACGGATTATACAATGAGCAGTTCTTC. It specifies CASSSRRDGLYNEQFF.

In its sample, this clonotype ranks as large (0.1 to 1%). The rearrangement uses TRBV28 and TRBJ2-1; no clear D gene. The CDR3 covers 10 residues. Trimming removed 2 bases at V and 11 bases at J, with 4 bases between. The germline gives CDR1 MDHEN, CDR2 SYDVKM. The CDR3 region is CASSLGQQFF. CDR3 coding DNA: TGTGCCAGCAGTTTAGGTCAGCAGTTCTTC.

Sample share makes this clonotype large. The rearrangement joins TRBV28 to TRBJ2-1; TRBD2 is a possible D gene (6 bases). The CDR3 contains 13 residues. The germline CDR1 and CDR2 sequences are MDHEN and SYDVKM. Trimming stripped 5 bases from V and 8 bases from J, with 13 bases between. The CDR3 nucleotides are TGTGCCAGCAGTCCCAAGCCGGGGGATGAGCAGTTCTTC. Translated: CASSPKPGDEQFF.

This clonotype is deemed medium-sized. Being one base from a much bigger clone, this may be a read error. The CDR3 does not close with the conserved phenylalanine or tryptophan, likely indicating a read error. This chain connects TRBV25-1 to TRBJ2-7; possibly TRBD1 or TRBD2 for D (5 bases each). This CDR3 is built from 15 residues. Trimming removed 4 bases at V and 2 bases at J, with 15 bases between. CDR1 MGHDK and CDR2 SYGVNS come from the germline V gene. CDR3 in amino acids: CASSATGTRPYEQYL. CDR3 DNA: TGTGCCAGCAGTGCAACCGGGACGCGTCCCTACGAGCAGTACCTC.

With respect to this clonotype: One end of the junction fails to match germline, which may point to a read error. This chain connects TRBV7-3 to TRBJ2-1; 12 bases are shared with TRBD2. The CDR3 length is 15 residues. The germline gives CDR1 SGHTA, CDR2 FQGTGA. The CDR3 nucleotides read TGTGCCAGCAGCTTCCTAGCGGGGGGGCCGAATGAGCAATCCTTC. Encoded protein: CASSFLAGGPNEQSF.

In this sample, this clonotype is large. The chain employs TRBV19 and TRBJ2-1; D gene unclear. The CDR3 has 14 residues. The V and J ends lost 1 base and 3 bases respectively, with 7 bases between them. Germline CDR1 LNHDA, CDR2 SQIVND (reference sequence). CDR3 coding DNA: TGTGCCAGTAGTATAGTTAGCAGCTACAATGAGCAGTTCTTC. Translation: CASSIVSSYNEQFF.